A selection of T cell receptor beta chains follows, all from one sample in a study of identical twins. TCRdb redid the calling of the 5' RACE reads with MiXCR, one entry per CDR3 protein. The table records roughly 750,000 distinct CDR3 sequences, 21% of them present only once. The data also belong to a second study, concerning T cells expressing NK-cell markers.

The sequenced material came from PBMCs. These receptors were taken from a woman between 18 and 30 years old in good health. The CDR3 runs from the conserved cysteine through the conserved F or W. The order of the fields is J gene, V gene, D gene, clone size, CDR3 protein, CDR3 DNA. D genes are given only for firm matches. Clone size, where shown, is once, few, many, or a class for clones that have expanded.

TRBJ1-1 TRBV4-3 NA NA CASSQGAVNTEAFF TGCGCCAGCAGCCAAGGCGCCGTGAACACTGAAGCTTTCTTT
TRBJ2-7 TRBV12-3/TRBV12-4 NA NA CASSFDDSAATYEQYF TGTGCCAGCAGTTTTGACGACAGTGCTGCAACCTACGAGCAGTACTTC
TRBJ2-1 TRBV24-1 NA few CATSEGHPGNEQFF TGTGCCACCAGTGAGGGACATCCCGGCAATGAGCAGTTCTTC
TRBJ2-1 TRBV6-2/TRBV6-3 NA few CASRMTENNEQFF TGTGCCAGCAGGATGACAGAGAACAATGAGCAGTTCTTC
TRBJ2-7 TRBV20-1 NA NA CSASSRDDYEQYF TGCAGTGCTAGTTCCAGAGATGACTACGAGCAGTACTTC
TRBJ2-1 TRBV5-1 NA few CASSTPWGAYNEQFF TGCGCCAGCAGCACGCCCTGGGGGGCTTACAATGAGCAGTTCTTC
TRBJ2-3 TRBV24-1 TRBD2 few CATSEGPSSGYTDTQYF TGTGCCACCAGTGAGGGCCCCTCTAGCGGATACACAGATACGCAGTATTTT
TRBJ2-7 TRBV7-9 TRBD1 NA CASSHRQGSSHEQYF TGTGCCAGCAGCCACAGACAGGGGTCCTCCCACGAGCAGTACTTC
TRBJ1-4 TRBV5-5 TRBD1 NA CASSTTGDNEKLFF TGTGCCAGCAGCACGACAGGGGATAACGAAAAACTGTTTTTT
TRBJ1-1 TRBV20-1 NA few CSAPRGGVDTEAFF TGCAGTGCTCCCCGCGGAGGGGTAGACACTGAAGCTTTCTTT
TRBJ2-3 TRBV5-1 NA NA CASLGLTDTQYF TGCGCCAGCCTTGGTCTGACAGATACGCAGTATTTT
TRBJ1-3 TRBV12-3/TRBV12-4 NA few CASNAGWYTIYF TGTGCCAGCAATGCAGGGTGGTACACCATATATTTT
TRBJ2-1 TRBV12-3/TRBV12-4 TRBD1 NA CASSLGVSGGHF TGTGCCAGCAGTTTAGGGGTGTCAGGGGGACACTTC
TRBJ2-7 TRBV30 NA NA CAWSVLQSVQYF TGTGCCTGGAGTGTATTACAATCGGTGCAGTACTTC
TRBJ1-5 TRBV27 NA few CASSLIRENQPQHF TGTGCCAGCAGCCTAATACGGGAGAATCAGCCCCAGCATTTT
TRBJ2-1 TRBV7-3 TRBD2 NA CASSSSSGGEYNEQFF TGTGCCAGCAGCTCCTCTAGCGGGGGGGAGTACAATGAGCAGTTCTTC
TRBJ2-3 TRBV7-7 NA few CASSSVPVGTDTQYF TGTGCCAGCAGCTCCGTTCCAGTGGGCACAGATACGCAGTATTTT
TRBJ2-3 TRBV24-1 TRBD2 NA CATSGGAGRSDTQYF TGTGCCACCAGTGGTGGAGCGGGGCGTTCGGATACGCAGTATTTT
TRBJ1-1 TRBV7-3 NA many CASSLKGGGNTEAFF TGTGCCAGCAGCTTGAAGGGGGGAGGGAACACTGAAGCTTTCTTT
TRBJ2-5 TRBV20-1 NA few CSASRLETQYF TGCAGTGCTAGTCGCCTAGAGACCCAGTACTTC
TRBJ1-6 TRBV12-3/TRBV12-4 NA many CASSTTDSYNSPLHF TGTGCCAGCAGCACGACGGACTCCTATAATTCACCCCTCCACTTT
TRBJ1-2 TRBV6-1 TRBD1 NA CASRTPGQGVMNGYTF TGTGCCAGCAGGACACCGGGACAGGGGGTTATGAATGGCTACACCTTC
TRBJ2-5 TRBV11-2 NA few CASSSSIWGAAETQYF TGTGCCAGCAGCTCTTCGATTTGGGGAGCGGCAGAGACCCAGTACTTC
TRBJ2-1 TRBV28 NA NA CATHTGTGGVSSYNEQFF TGTGCCACCCATACCGGGACTGGGGGTGTTAGCTCCTACAATGAGCAGTTCTTC
TRBJ1-2 TRBV12-3/TRBV12-4 NA few CASSPPGNLYGYTF TGTGCCAGCAGCCCCCCCGGGAACCTCTATGGCTACACCTTC